These 23 T cell receptor beta chains share one sample of origin, sequenced in a study of T cell changes during pregnancy in multiple sclerosis. TCRdb's copy holds only in-frame clones and misses some; the assay was immunoSEQ multiplex PCR. The sample includes 45,000 to 70,000 clones, 92% of them seen just once. Sample: CD4+ T cells from peripheral blood mononuclear cells, taken after pregnancy. The receptors shown here come from a female donor in good health, enrolled as a control in a pregnancy study.

This clone has a handful of counts. The chain recombines TRBV7-2 with TRBJ1-5; TRBD1 matches at 10 bases. From germline, CDR1 is SGHTA and CDR2 FQGNSA. The CDR3 spans 16 residues. Losses at the gene ends were 5 bases for V and 4 bases for J; bases not matched to a gene: 8. CDR3 in DNA: TGTGCCAGCAGCCCCCCTGGACAGGGGGGTAATCAGCCCCAGCATTTT. It encodes CASSPPGQGGNQPQHF.

The rearrangement joins TRBV19 to TRBJ1-5; D unresolved. There are 13 residues in the CDR3. Germline CDR1 is LNHDA and CDR2 is SQIVND (reference sequence). The V end was cut by 8 bases, the J end by 1 base, with 9 bases between. The CDR3 nucleotides are TGTGCCAGTGCGTCCGAAAGCAATCAGCCCCAGCATTTT. Protein product: CASASESNQPQHF.

V is TRBV5-4 and J is TRBJ1-5, with a possible D match to TRBD1 (6 bases). This CDR3 has 14 residues. Germline CDR1 reads SGHNT; CDR2 reads YYREEE (reference sequence). Trimming took 5 bases from V and 5 from J, leaving 14 bases between them. CDR3 residues: CASSRGQSDQPQHF. The CDR3 DNA sequence: TGTGCCAGCAGTCGAGGACAGAGCGATCAGCCCCAGCATTTT.

The chain joins TRBV28 to TRBJ2-1; 8 nucleotides match TRBD1. Trimming at V came to 6 bases and at J to 6 bases, leaving 4 bases not matched to a gene. CDR1 is MDHEN and CDR2 is SYDVKM in the germline V gene. The CDR3 loop spans 13 amino acids. The CDR3 DNA is TGTGCCAGCAGGGAAACAGGGGGCAATGAGCAGTTCTTC. Protein: CASRETGGNEQFF.

The J gene is TRBJ1-6, the V gene TRBV7-8; unclear D gene. V gave up 1 base and J gave up 8 bases, with 6 bases separating them. The germline CDR1 and CDR2 sequences are SGHVS and FQNEAQ. The CDR3 length is 13 residues. The CDR3 nucleotides are TGTGCCAGCAGCTTAGAGTTAGATTCACCCCTCCACTTT. Its translation: CASSLELDSPLHF.

The CDR3 reads CASDARTSGFYNEQFF. The CDR3 nucleotides are TGTGCTAGTGACGCGCGGACTAGCGGGTTCTACAATGAGCAGTTCTTC. The chain carries TRBV12-5 and TRBJ2-1; 11 bases match TRBD2. The germline V gene encodes CDR1 LGHNT and CDR2 FRNRAP. The CDR3 is 16 amino acids. After removal of 7 bases from V and 3 bases from J, the junction contained 8 bases not matched to a gene.

The J gene is TRBJ1-2, the V gene TRBV10-3, with 7 bases lining up with TRBD1. After removal of 5 bases from V and 3 bases from J, the junction contained 6 bases not matched to a gene. CDR1 and CDR2 (germline): ENHRY, SYGVKD. This CDR3 comprises 14 residues. The CDR3 region has the DNA TGTGCCATCAGTCCGACAGGGAGAGACTATGGCTACACCTTC. It yields the protein CAISPTGRDYGYTF.

This sequence joins TRBV19 and TRBJ2-2, with 9 bases matching TRBD1. Germline trimming cut 5 bases from V and 6 bases from J; bases unmatched to any gene: 4. The germline gives CDR1 LNHDA, CDR2 SQIVND (reference sequence). The CDR3 is 14 amino acids. The CDR3 spells CASSRTGVAGELFF. CDR3 DNA: TGTGCCAGTAGTCGGACAGGGGTGGCCGGGGAGCTGTTTTTT.

The V call is TRBV7-2, the J call TRBJ2-1; D might be TRBD2 (5 bases). The CDR3 length is 15 residues. V was pared by 4 bases and J by 8 bases, with 18 bases between. CDR1 and CDR2 from the germline V gene are SGHTA and FQGNSA. As DNA, the CDR3 is TGTGCCAGCAGCTACCGGTTGGGTAGCGACGATGAGCAGTTCTTC. It codes for CASSYRLGSDDEQFF.

The rearrangement uses TRBV4-3 and TRBJ1-5, with a weak D call TRBD1 (6 bases). Germline V gene data show CDR1 as LGHNA and CDR2 as YSLEER. The length of the CDR3 is 15 residues. V shed 0 bases and J shed 6 bases, with 12 bases lying between them. The CDR3 nucleotides read TGCGCCAGCAGCCAAGAAACAGGGTGGGGTCAGCCCCAGCATTTT. This translates into CASSQETGWGQPQHF.

This clone appeared a single time. The chain uses TRBV6-5 and TRBJ2-1, with D unclear. The CDR3 totals 13 residues. Germline lookup yields CDR1 MNHEY and CDR2 SVGAGI. V gave up 5 bases and J gave up 3 bases, with 8 bases separating them. DNA for the CDR3: TGTGCCAGCAGTCCCCGAGGCTACAATGAGCAGTTCTTC. Translation: CASSPRGYNEQFF.

This chain connects TRBV30 to TRBJ1-2, with TRBD1 matching 9 bases. Germline V gives CDR1 GTSNPN, CDR2 SVGIG (reference sequence). The V and J ends lost 2 bases and 4 bases, in that order; junction bases with no gene match: 20. This CDR3 contains 19 residues. The CDR3 spells CAWSPIRRDRAGRGYGYTF. In DNA form, the CDR3 reads TGTGCCTGGAGTCCCATCCGCCGGGACAGGGCGGGTAGGGGCTATGGCTACACCTTC.

The V and J genes are TRBV15 and TRBJ2-1; 7 bases align to TRBD2. Germline-derived CDR1 and CDR2 are LNHNV and YYDKDF (reference sequence). CDR3 length: 15 amino acids. The J segment lost 2 bases and the V segment lost 1 base, leaving 2 bases of the junction unmatched. The CDR3 DNA reads as TGTGCCACCAGCAGAGGTGGGGGGGCCTACAATGAGCAGTTCTTC. Its translation: CATSRGGGAYNEQFF.

The gene calls are TRBV18 and TRBJ2-7, with 11 nucleotides matching TRBD1. The J segment lost 6 bases and the V segment lost 8 bases, leaving 6 bases of the junction unmatched. Looked up from germline, CDR1 is KGHSH and CDR2 is LQKENI. This CDR3 has 13 amino acids. CDR3 amino acids: CASRPGQGGEQYF. The CDR3 DNA is TGTGCCAGCCGACCGGGACAGGGGGGCGAGCAGTACTTC.

The rearrangement joins TRBV11-3 to TRBJ2-5, with D tentatively TRBD2 (6 bases). In germline, CDR1 is SGHNT, CDR2 YENEEA. V dropped 1 base and J dropped 4 bases, with 10 bases sitting between them. The CDR3 has 14 amino acids. The CDR3 coding sequence is TGTGCCAGCAGCTTAGGCGGGGTCCGAGAGACCCAGTACTTC. Translating it yields CASSLGGVRETQYF.

The gene calls are TRBV7-2 and TRBJ1-6; 7 bases agree with TRBD1. Trimming cost V 1 base and J 8 bases; bases outside gene matches: 8. The germline CDR1 and CDR2 sequences are SGHTA and FQGNSA. The CDR3 totals 16 residues. The CDR3 region has the DNA TGTGCCAGCAGCTTAGGGGCGACAGGGTATGATTCACCCCTCCACTTT. Translation: CASSLGATGYDSPLHF.

This chain uses TRBV19 with TRBJ2-3; 7 bases align to TRBD2. Looked up from germline, CDR1 is LNHDA and CDR2 is SQIVND (reference sequence). The CDR3 is 15 residues long. With V trimmed by 6 bases and J by 3 bases, 9 bases remained unmatched. The CDR3: CASRLGLVSTDTQYF. The CDR3 DNA reads as TGTGCCAGTAGGCTTGGACTAGTTAGTACAGATACGCAGTATTTT.

With regard to this clone: Compared with germline, one end of the junction differs, possibly owing to a read error. The rearrangement links TRBV7-2 to TRBJ2-2, with D perhaps TRBD2 (7 bases). The CDR3 has 16 residues. In germline, CDR1 is SGHTA, CDR2 FQGNSA. CDR3 region: CASNLGGVGFVGELFF. The DNA for the CDR3 is TGTGCCAGCAACTTAGGGGGGGTCGGTTTTGTTGGGGAGCTGTTTTTT.

The chain links TRBV29-1 to TRBJ1-2; TRBD1 matches 8 bases. This CDR3 spans 14 amino acids. The V segment lost 4 bases and the J segment 4 bases; nucleotides outside the gene matches: 8. The germline gives CDR1 SQVTM, CDR2 ANQGSEA. The CDR3: CSVVSGGVFYGYTF. The CDR3 DNA follows: TGCAGCGTTGTATCAGGGGGCGTCTTCTATGGCTACACCTTC. Filled out from reference TRBV29-1 and TRBJ1-2, the complete variable domain reads SAVISQKPSRDICQRGTSLTIQCQVDSQVTMMFWYRQQPGQSLTLIATANQGSEATYESGFVIDKFPISRPNLTFSTLTVSNMSPEDSSIYLCSVVSGGVFYGYTFGSGTRLTVV.

The chain links TRBV7-2 to TRBJ2-5; D perhaps matches TRBD1 (6 bases). The CDR3 is 15 amino acids. V was pared by 5 bases and J by 3 bases, with 16 bases between. CDR1 is SGHTA and CDR2 is FQGNSA in the germline V gene. The CDR3 DNA follows: TGTGCCAGCAGCATTGTAGGGGGTCCGAAAGAGACCCAGTACTTC. Amino acids: CASSIVGGPKETQYF.

CDR3 sequence reads: CASSINRGGYSGANVLTF. The CDR3 nucleotides are TGTGCCAGTAGTATAAATCGGGGGGGTTACTCTGGGGCCAACGTCCTGACTTTC. This chain uses TRBV19 with TRBJ2-6; 8 nucleotides line up with TRBD2. Germline values: CDR1 LNHDA, CDR2 SQIVND (reference sequence). This CDR3 has 18 amino acids. V gave up 2 bases and J gave up 0 bases; unmatched junction bases: 6. The full variable domain, with the rest looked up from reference TRBV19 and TRBJ2-6, is DGGITQSPKYLFRKEGQNVTLSCEQNLNHDAMYWYRQDPGQGLRLIYYSQIVNDFQKGDIAEGYSVSREKKESFPLTVTSAQKNPTAFYLCASSINRGGYSGANVLTFGAGSRLTVL.

The chain has TRBV19 and TRBJ1-2; D remains unclear. The CDR3 contains 16 residues. From germline, CDR1 is LNHDA and CDR2 SQIVND (reference sequence). V was shortened by 6 bases and J by 4 bases, with 21 bases between the two germline ends. For the CDR3, the DNA is TGTGCCAGTAGCCGCAAACGGGGAGCCGAATTCTATGGCTACACCTTC. Translation: CASSRKRGAEFYGYTF.

This clone was counted a few times. This rearrangement joins TRBV4-3 to TRBJ2-3; perhaps TRBD1 as D (5 bases). V shed 0 bases and J shed 1 base, with 11 bases lying between them. CDR3 length equals 16 residues. The germline CDR1 and CDR2 sequences are LGHNA and YSLEER. The CDR3 sequence: CASSQDGADRTDTQYF. CDR3 in DNA: TGCGCCAGCAGCCAAGATGGGGCGGACCGCACAGATACGCAGTATTTT.